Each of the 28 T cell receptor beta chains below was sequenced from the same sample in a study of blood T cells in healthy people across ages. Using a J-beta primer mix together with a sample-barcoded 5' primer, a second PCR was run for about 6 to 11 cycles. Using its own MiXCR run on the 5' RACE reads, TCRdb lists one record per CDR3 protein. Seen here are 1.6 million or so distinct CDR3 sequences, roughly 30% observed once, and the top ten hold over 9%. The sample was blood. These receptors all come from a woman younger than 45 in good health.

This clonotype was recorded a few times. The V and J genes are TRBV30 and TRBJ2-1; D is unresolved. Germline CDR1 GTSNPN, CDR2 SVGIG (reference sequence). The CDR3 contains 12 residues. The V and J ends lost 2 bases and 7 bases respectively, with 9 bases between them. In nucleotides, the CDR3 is TGTGCCTGGAGTTCCGTAATGAATGAGCAGTTCTTC. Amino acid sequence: CAWSSVMNEQFF.

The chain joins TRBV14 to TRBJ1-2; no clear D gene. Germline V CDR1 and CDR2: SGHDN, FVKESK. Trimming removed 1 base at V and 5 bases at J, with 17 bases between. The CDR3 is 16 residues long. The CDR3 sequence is CASSQGWETGRYGYTF. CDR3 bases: TGTGCCAGCAGCCAAGGATGGGAGACCGGGAGGTATGGCTACACCTTC.

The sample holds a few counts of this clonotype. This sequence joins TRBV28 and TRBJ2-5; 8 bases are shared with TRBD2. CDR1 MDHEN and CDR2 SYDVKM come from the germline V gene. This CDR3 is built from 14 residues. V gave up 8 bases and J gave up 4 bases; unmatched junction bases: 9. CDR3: CASWGGRLGETQYF. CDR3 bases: TGTGCCAGCTGGGGCGGGAGGTTAGGAGAGACCCAGTACTTC.

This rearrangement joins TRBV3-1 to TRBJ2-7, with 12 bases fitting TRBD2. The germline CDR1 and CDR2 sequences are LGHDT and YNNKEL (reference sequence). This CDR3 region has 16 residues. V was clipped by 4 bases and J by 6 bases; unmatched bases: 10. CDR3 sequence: CASSPGRLAGASEQYF. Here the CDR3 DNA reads TGTGCCAGCAGCCCAGGGAGACTAGCGGGGGCCTCCGAGCAGTACTTC.

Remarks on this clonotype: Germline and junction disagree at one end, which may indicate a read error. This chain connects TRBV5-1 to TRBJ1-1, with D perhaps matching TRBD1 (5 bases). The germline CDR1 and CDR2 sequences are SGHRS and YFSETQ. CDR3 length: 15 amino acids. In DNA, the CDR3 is TGCGCCAGCAGGTTGGGGGGGACGGCTAACACTGAAGCTTTCTTT. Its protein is CASRLGGTANTEAFF.

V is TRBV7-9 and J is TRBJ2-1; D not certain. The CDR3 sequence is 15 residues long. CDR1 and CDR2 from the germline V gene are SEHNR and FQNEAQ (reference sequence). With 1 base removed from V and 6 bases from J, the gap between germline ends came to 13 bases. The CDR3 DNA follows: TGTGCCAGCAGCTTAGGGGCCGGCAGAGCCAATGAGCAGTTCTTC. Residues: CASSLGAGRANEQFF.

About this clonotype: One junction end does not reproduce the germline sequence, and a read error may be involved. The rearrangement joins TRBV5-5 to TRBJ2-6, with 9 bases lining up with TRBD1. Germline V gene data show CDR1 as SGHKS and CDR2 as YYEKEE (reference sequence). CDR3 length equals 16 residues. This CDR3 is CASSWGQGSGASVLTF. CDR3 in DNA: TGTGCCAGCAGCTGGGGACAGGGCTCTGGGGCCAGCGTCCTGACTTTC.

The CDR3 DNA reads as TGCAGTGCCCGCGGGCGTCCCAATCAGCCCCAGCATTTT. This codes for CSARGRPNQPQHF. This chain connects TRBV20-1 to TRBJ1-5; D not resolved. V lost 6 bases and J 3 bases, leaving 12 bases between the germline ends. The CDR3 covers 13 residues. CDR1 and CDR2 (germline): DFQATT, SNEGSKA (reference sequence).

The chain's CDR3 is CASSSPALTSLDTQYF. CDR3 nucleotides: TGTGCCAGCAGTTCCCCAGCTCTCACGTCCCTCGATACGCAGTATTTT. The chain couples TRBV25-1 to TRBJ2-3, with unresolved D. The CDR3 is 16 residues long. Per germline, CDR1 MGHDK and CDR2 SYGVNS. V lost 5 bases, J lost 6 bases, and 21 bases lay in between.

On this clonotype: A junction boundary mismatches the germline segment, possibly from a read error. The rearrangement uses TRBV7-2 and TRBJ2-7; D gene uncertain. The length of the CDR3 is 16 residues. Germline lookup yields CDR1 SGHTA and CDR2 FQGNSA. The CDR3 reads CAGSPDIGRLSYEQYF. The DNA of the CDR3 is TGTGCCGGCAGCCCCGACATCGGGCGCCTTTCCTACGAGCAGTACTTC.

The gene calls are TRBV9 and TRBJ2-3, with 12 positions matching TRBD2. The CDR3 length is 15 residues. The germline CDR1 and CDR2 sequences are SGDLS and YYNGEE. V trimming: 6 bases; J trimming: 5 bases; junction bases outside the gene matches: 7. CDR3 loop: CASTSTSGSIDTQYF. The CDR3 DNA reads TGTGCCAGCACTTCGACTAGCGGGAGTATAGATACGCAGTATTTT.

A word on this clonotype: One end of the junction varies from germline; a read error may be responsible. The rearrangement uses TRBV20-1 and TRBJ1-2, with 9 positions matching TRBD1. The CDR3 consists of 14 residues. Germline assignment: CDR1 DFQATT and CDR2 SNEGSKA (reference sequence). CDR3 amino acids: CSARDRDRVYGHTF. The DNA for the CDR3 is TGCAGTGCTAGGGACCGGGACAGGGTCTATGGCCACACCTTC.

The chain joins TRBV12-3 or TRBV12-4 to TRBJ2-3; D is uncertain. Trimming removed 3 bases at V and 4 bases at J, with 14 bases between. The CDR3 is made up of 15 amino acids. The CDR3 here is CASSLVGSSADTQYF. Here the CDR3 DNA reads TGTGCCAGCAGTTTGGTGGGCTCCAGCGCAGATACGCAGTATTTT.

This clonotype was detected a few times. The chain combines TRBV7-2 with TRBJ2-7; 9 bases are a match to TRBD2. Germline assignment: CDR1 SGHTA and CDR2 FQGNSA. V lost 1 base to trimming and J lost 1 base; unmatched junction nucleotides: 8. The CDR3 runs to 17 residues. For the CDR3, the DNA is TGTGCCAGCAGCTTAGGCCCGGGGCTAGCGGGGTCCTACGAGCAGTACTTC. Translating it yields CASSLGPGLAGSYEQYF.

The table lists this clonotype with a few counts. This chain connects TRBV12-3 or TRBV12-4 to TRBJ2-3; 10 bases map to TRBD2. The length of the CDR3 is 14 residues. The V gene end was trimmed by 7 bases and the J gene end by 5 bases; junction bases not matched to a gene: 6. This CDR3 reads CASTAGGPGDTQYF. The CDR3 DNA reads TGTGCCAGCACAGCGGGAGGGCCTGGAGATACGCAGTATTTT.

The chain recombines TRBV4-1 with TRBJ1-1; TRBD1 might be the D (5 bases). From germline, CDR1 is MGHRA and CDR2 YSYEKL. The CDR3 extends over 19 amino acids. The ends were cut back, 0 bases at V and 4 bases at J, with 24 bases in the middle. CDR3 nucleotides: TGCGCCAGCAGCCAAGATCCCGCTGCGGGGGTGGTGTATAGCACTGAAGCTTTCTTT. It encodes CASSQDPAAGVVYSTEAFF.

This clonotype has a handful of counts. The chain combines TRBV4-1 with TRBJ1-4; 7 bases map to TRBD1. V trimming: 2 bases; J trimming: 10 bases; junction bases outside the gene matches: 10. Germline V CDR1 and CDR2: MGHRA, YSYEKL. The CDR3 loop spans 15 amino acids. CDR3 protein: CASSQSGGSLGKLFF. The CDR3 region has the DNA TGCGCCAGCAGCCAATCAGGGGGTTCTTTGGGAAAACTGTTTTTT.

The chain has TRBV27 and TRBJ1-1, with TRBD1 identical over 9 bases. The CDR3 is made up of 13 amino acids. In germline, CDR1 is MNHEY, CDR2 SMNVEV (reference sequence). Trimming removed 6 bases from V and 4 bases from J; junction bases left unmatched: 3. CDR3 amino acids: CASSWTGATEAFF. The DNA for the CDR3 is TGTGCCAGCAGCTGGACAGGGGCCACTGAAGCTTTCTTT.

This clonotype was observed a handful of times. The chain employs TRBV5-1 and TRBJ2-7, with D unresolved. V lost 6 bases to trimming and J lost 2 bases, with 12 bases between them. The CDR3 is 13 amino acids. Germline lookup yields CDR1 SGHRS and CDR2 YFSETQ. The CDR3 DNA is TGCGCCAGCAAACCCGATGGGGCCTACGAGCAGTACTTC. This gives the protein CASKPDGAYEQYF.

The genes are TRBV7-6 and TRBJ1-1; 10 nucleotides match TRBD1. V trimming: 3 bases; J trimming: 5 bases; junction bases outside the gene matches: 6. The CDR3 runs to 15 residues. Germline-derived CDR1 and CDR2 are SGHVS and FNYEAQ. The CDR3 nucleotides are TGTGCCAGCAGCTTCCCGGGACAGGGGAAAACTGAAGCTTTCTTT. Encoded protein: CASSFPGQGKTEAFF.

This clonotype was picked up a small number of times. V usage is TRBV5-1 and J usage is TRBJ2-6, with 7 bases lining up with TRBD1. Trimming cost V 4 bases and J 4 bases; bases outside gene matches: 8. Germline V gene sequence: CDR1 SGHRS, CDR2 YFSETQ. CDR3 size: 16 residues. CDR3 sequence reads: CASSETGVRGANVLTF. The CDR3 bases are TGCGCCAGCAGCGAAACAGGGGTGCGGGGGGCCAACGTCCTGACTTTC.

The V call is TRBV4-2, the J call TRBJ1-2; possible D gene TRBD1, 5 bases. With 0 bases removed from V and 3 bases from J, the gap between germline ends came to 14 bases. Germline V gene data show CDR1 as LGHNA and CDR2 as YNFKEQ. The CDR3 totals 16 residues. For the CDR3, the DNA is TGTGCCAGCAGCCAAGACGGGGGAGGGACGGACTATGGCTACACCTTC. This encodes CASSQDGGGTDYGYTF.

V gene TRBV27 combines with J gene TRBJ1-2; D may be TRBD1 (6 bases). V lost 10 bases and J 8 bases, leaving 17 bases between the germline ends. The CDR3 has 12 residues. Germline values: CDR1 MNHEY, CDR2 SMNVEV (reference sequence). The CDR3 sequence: CATSDGGGGYTF. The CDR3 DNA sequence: TGTGCCACATCCGACGGGGGGGGCGGCTACACCTTC.

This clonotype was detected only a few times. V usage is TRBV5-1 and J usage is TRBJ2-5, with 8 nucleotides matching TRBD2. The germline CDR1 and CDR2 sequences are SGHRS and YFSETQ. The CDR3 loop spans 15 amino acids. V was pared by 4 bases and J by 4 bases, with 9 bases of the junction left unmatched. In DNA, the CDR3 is TGCGCCAGCAGCCCCGAGCGGGGGCTGGGAGAGACCCAGTACTTC. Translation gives CASSPERGLGETQYF.

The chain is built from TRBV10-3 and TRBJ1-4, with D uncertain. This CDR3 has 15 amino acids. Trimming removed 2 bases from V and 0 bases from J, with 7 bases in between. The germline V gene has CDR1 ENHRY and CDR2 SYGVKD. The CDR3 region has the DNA TGTGCCATCAGTGAGGGTGGCGCAACTAATGAAAAACTGTTTTTT. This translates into CAISEGGATNEKLFF.

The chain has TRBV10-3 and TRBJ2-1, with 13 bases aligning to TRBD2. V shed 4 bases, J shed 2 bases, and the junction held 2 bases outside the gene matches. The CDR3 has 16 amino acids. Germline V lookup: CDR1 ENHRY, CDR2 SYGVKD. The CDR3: CAISGTSGGTYNEQFF. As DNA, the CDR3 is TGTGCCATCAGTGGGACTAGCGGGGGCACCTACAATGAGCAGTTCTTC.

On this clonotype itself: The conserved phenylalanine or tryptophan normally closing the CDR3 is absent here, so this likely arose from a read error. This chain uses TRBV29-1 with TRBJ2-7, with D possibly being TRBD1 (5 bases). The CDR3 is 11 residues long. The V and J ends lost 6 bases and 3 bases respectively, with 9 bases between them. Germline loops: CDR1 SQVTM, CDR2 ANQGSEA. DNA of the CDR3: TGCAGCGTCCTAGACAGCTACGAGCAGTACTGC. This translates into CSVLDSYEQYC.

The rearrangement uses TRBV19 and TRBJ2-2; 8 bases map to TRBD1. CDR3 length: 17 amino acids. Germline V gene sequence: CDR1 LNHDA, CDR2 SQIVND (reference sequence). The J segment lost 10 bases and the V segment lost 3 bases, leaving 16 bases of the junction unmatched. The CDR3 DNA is TGTGCCAGTAGTATCCCCAGGGGGCACCTATACCGGACGGAGCTGTTTTTT. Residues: CASSIPRGHLYRTELFF.